These 20 T cell receptor beta chains were all obtained from the same sample, sequenced in a study of shared clonotypes between healthy human individuals. As defined, naive CD8 cells were CD45RO-negative and positively selected for CCR7, with terminally differentiated effector memory CD45RA+ cells excluded. Method: immunoSEQ multiplex PCR; TCRdb's copy keeps in-frame clones and lacks some. The sample lists about 2.2 million clones; 93% were seen once. The source material was naive CD8+ T cells from PBMCs. The receptor set was obtained from a young man in good health. Some clones in this sample may be carry-over from other donors' samples.

The chain has TRBV27 and TRBJ2-7; D call uncertain. The CDR3 runs 14 residues. With 1 base removed from V and 3 bases from J, the gap between germline ends came to 10 bases. CDR1 and CDR2 (germline): MNHEY, SMNVEV (reference sequence). For the CDR3, the DNA is TGTGCCAGCAGTTTATTGGGCGGTCACTACGAGCAGTACTTC. Residues: CASSLLGGHYEQYF.

This clone was detected only once. The V and J genes are TRBV7-9 and TRBJ2-3; D is uncertain. Germline CDR1 reads SEHNR; CDR2 reads FQNEAQ (reference sequence). There are 13 residues in the CDR3. Between the trimmed V and J ends, which lost 6 bases and 4 bases, there was a span of 11 bases. The CDR3 region is CASRDSRADTQYF. The CDR3 DNA is TGTGCCAGCAGAGACTCGAGAGCAGATACGCAGTATTTT.

The rearrangement uses TRBV29-1 and TRBJ1-2; 7 bases agree with TRBD1. Germline lookup yields CDR1 SQVTM and CDR2 ANQGSEA. The V segment lost 8 bases and the J segment 5 bases; nucleotides outside the gene matches: 5. The CDR3 is 11 residues long. The CDR3 is CSTRGQYGYTF. As DNA, the CDR3 is TGCAGCACTAGGGGACAGTATGGCTACACCTTC.

The chain combines TRBV4-1 with TRBJ2-1; 10 positions match TRBD2. Trimming cost V 5 bases and J 3 bases; bases outside gene matches: 4. Germline values: CDR1 MGHRA, CDR2 YSYEKL. The CDR3 is 15 amino acids. The CDR3 coding sequence is TGCGCCAGCAGCGCACTAGCGGGATTCTACAATGAGCAGTTCTTC. The encoded protein is CASSALAGFYNEQFF.

The V call is TRBV28, the J call TRBJ1-2; no clear D gene. Germline V gives CDR1 MDHEN, CDR2 SYDVKM. This CDR3 region has 13 residues. V lost 3 bases, J lost 2 bases, and 7 bases lay in between. CDR3 DNA sequence: TGTGCCAGCAGTTTTCGGCAGAACTATGGCTACACCTTC. It encodes CASSFRQNYGYTF.

The CDR3 coding sequence is TGTGCCAGTAGTTCGTCTCGGGGGGCGAACACTGAAGCTTTCTTT. Its protein is CASSSSRGANTEAFF. This chain links TRBV19 with TRBJ1-1, with D maybe TRBD1 (6 bases). Germline lookup yields CDR1 LNHDA and CDR2 SQIVND (reference sequence). V dropped 5 bases and J dropped 1 base, with 14 bases sitting between them. The CDR3 is 15 amino acids.

This sequence joins TRBV12-5 and TRBJ2-3; TRBD2 matches at 9 bases. The V gene's germline CDR1 is LGHNT and CDR2 FRNRAP. J lost 1 base, V lost 5 bases, and 13 bases had no gene match. This CDR3 is 18 amino acids long. In DNA, the CDR3 is TGTGCTAGTGGTCTTGAGGTTTTCGGCGGGAGGGGCACAGATACGCAGTATTTT. Amino acids: CASGLEVFGGRGTDTQYF.

The rearrangement uses TRBV6-5 and TRBJ1-1, with D hard to call. Germline V gives CDR1 MNHEY, CDR2 SVGAGI. Trimming removed 7 bases from V and 6 bases from J, with 12 bases in between. The CDR3 contains 12 residues. Written as DNA, the CDR3 is TGTGCCAGCACCACTGGGGTGGCTGAAGCTTTCTTT. The encoded protein is CASTTGVAEAFF.

This clone came up once. V gene TRBV4-2 combines with J gene TRBJ2-2, with 9 nucleotides matching TRBD1. With 9 bases clipped from V and 4 bases from J, the junction kept 6 bases outside the gene matches. There are 14 residues in the CDR3. Germline V gene lookup returns CDR1 LGHNA and CDR2 YNFKEQ. The CDR3: CASARTGVTGELFF. Here the CDR3 DNA reads TGTGCCAGTGCGCGGACAGGGGTCACCGGGGAGCTGTTTTTT.

The chain carries TRBV27 and TRBJ1-2; 7 positions match TRBD1. This CDR3 has 15 residues. Germline CDR1 is MNHEY and CDR2 is SMNVEV (reference sequence). V lost 3 bases and J lost 6; bases outside the gene matches: 10. CDR3 bases: TGTGCCAGCAGTTTCATCCGAGACAGGGTTGATGGCTACACCTTC. Translation gives CASSFIRDRVDGYTF.

This chain links TRBV19 with TRBJ1-2, with 8 bases matching TRBD1. The germline CDR1 and CDR2 sequences are LNHDA and SQIVND (reference sequence). The CDR3 covers 13 residues. The ends lost 8 bases at V and 4 bases at J; junction bases unmatched: 6. CDR3 DNA: TGTGCCAGTTCAGGGGGCTTTTCCTATGGCTACACCTTC. It translates to CASSGGFSYGYTF.

This chain joins TRBV6-4 and TRBJ2-1; tentative D call: TRBD2 (5 bases). V was clipped by 6 bases and J by 6 bases, with 15 bases between them. The CDR3 contains 14 residues. The germline V gene has CDR1 MRHNA and CDR2 SNTAGT. In DNA form, the CDR3 reads TGTGCCAGCAGCCTTGACCGCCGGGGCAATGAGCAGTTCTTC. It yields the protein CASSLDRRGNEQFF.

This clone is a singleton in its sample. Distinct nucleotide sequences in the sample also encode this CDR3. The rearrangement uses TRBV19 and TRBJ2-7; no firm D call. Germline V lookup: CDR1 LNHDA, CDR2 SQIVND (reference sequence). The CDR3 is 13 amino acids. V was shortened by 5 bases and J by 1 base, with 9 bases between the two germline ends. The CDR3 sequence is CASSSSGSYEQYF. Written as DNA, the CDR3 is TGTGCCAGTAGTTCTTCCGGTTCCTACGAGCAGTACTTC. Variable domain in full (rest from reference TRBV19 and TRBJ2-7): DGGITQSPKYLFRKEGQNVTLSCEQNLNHDAMYWYRQDPGQGLRLIYYSQIVNDFQKGDIAEGYSVSREKKESFPLTVTSAQKNPTAFYLCASSSSGSYEQYFGPGTRLTVT.

V gene TRBV5-4 combines with J gene TRBJ1-2, with D maybe TRBD1 (6 bases). Germline V lookup: CDR1 SGHNT, CDR2 YYREEE (reference sequence). Trimming left V 0 bases short and J 6 bases short, with 12 bases between. This CDR3 spans 14 amino acids. CDR3 loop: CASSLARGGDGYTF. The CDR3 nucleotides read TGTGCCAGCAGCTTGGCCAGGGGAGGAGATGGCTACACCTTC.

The chain carries TRBV27 and TRBJ1-5; D unresolved. This CDR3 comprises 15 residues. Germline CDR1 is MNHEY and CDR2 is SMNVEV (reference sequence). V gave up 4 bases and J gave up 4 bases, with 14 bases separating them. The CDR3 protein is CASSSAGPGNQPQHF. As DNA, the CDR3 is TGTGCCAGCAGTTCAGCCGGGCCAGGAAATCAGCCCCAGCATTTT.

The rearrangement uses TRBV5-1 and TRBJ1-5, with 8 nucleotides matching TRBD1. The CDR3 length is 16 residues. V gave up 5 bases and J gave up 2 bases; unmatched junction bases: 9. The V gene's germline CDR1 is SGHRS and CDR2 YFSETQ. Written as DNA, the CDR3 is TGCGCCAGCAGAACAGGGGGTTGGGTTGGCAATCAGCCCCAGCATTTT. Translation: CASRTGGWVGNQPQHF.

The rearrangement uses TRBV6-1 and TRBJ2-5, with TRBD2 as a possible D gene (5 bases). Germline V CDR1 and CDR2: MNHNS, SASEGT. CDR3 length: 18 residues. V lost 0 bases to trimming and J lost 3 bases, with 20 bases between them. The CDR3 region is CASSEAHLYFSGKETQYF. CDR3 sequence (DNA): TGTGCCAGCAGTGAAGCCCACTTGTACTTCTCGGGGAAAGAGACCCAGTACTTC.

The chain is built from TRBV27 and TRBJ2-7; D is possibly TRBD1 or TRBD2 (5 bases each). This CDR3 contains 15 residues. The V end was cut by 8 bases, the J end by 6 bases, with 23 bases between. The germline CDR1 and CDR2 sequences are MNHEY and SMNVEV (reference sequence). CDR3 coding DNA: TGTGCCAGCCGAGGCCGTGAGGGGCCCTTGTCCGAGCAGTACTTC. Translating gives CASRGREGPLSEQYF.

As concerns this clone: Other DNA sequences in the sample encode the same CDR3. The J gene is TRBJ2-7, the V gene TRBV27, with D hard to call. The ends were cut back, 2 bases at V and 3 bases at J, with 11 bases in the middle. Looked up from germline, CDR1 is MNHEY and CDR2 is SMNVEV (reference sequence). The CDR3 has 14 residues. CDR3 sequence: CASSLGPRSYEQYF. CDR3 nucleotide sequence: TGTGCCAGCAGTTTAGGGCCACGAAGCTACGAGCAGTACTTC.

V and J are TRBV7-2 and TRBJ2-1; perhaps D is TRBD1 or TRBD2 (5 bases each). V lost 5 bases, J lost 7 bases, and 27 bases lay in between. CDR1 is SGHTA and CDR2 is FQGNSA in the germline V gene. This CDR3 has 18 residues. CDR3 sequence reads: CASSPSYIGAGKRNEQFF. CDR3 DNA sequence: TGTGCCAGCAGCCCCTCGTACATTGGTGCAGGGAAGCGGAATGAGCAGTTCTTC.